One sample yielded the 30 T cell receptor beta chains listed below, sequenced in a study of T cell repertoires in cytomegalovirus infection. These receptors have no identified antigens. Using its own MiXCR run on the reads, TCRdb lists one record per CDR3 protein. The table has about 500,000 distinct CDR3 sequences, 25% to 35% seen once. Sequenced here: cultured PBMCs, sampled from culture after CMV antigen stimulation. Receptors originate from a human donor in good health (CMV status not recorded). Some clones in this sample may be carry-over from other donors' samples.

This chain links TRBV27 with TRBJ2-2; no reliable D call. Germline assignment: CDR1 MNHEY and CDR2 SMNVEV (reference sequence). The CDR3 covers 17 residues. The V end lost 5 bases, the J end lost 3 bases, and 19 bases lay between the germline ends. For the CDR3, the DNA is TGTGCCAGCAGTCCCCGCGTATATCGACTGGACACCGGGGAGCTGTTTTTT. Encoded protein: CASSPRVYRLDTGELFF.

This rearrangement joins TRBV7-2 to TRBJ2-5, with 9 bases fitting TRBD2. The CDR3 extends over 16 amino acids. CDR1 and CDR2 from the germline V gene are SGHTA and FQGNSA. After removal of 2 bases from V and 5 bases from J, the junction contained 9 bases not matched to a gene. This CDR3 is CASSLLRAGGGETQYF. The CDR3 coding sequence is TGTGCCAGCAGCTTATTAAGAGCGGGAGGAGGGGAGACCCAGTACTTC.

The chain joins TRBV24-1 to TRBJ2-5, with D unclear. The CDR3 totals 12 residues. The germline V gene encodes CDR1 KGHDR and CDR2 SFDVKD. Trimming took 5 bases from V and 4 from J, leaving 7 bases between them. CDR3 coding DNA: TGTGCCACCAGTGCCTCCGGAGAGACCCAGTACTTC. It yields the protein CATSASGETQYF.

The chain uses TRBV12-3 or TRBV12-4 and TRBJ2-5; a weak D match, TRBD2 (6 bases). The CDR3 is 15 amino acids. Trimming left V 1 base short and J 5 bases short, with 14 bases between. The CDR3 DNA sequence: TGTGCCAGCAGTTTAGAATGGGGCGGGACGGAGACCCAGTACTTC. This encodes CASSLEWGGTETQYF.

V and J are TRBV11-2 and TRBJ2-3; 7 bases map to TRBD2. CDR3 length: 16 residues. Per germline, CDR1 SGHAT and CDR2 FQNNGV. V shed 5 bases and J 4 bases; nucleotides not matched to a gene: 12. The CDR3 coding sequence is TGTGCCAGCAGCGTCAGGCGGGGGAGTAGCGCAGATACGCAGTATTTT. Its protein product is CASSVRRGSSADTQYF.

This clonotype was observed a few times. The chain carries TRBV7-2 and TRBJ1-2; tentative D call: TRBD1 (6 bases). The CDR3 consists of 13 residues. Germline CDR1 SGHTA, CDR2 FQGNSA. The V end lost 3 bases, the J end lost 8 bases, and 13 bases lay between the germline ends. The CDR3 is CASSLVGARGYTF. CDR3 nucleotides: TGTGCCAGCAGCTTGGTGGGGGCGCGGGGCTACACCTTC. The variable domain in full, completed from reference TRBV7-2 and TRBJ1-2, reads GAGVSQSPSNKVTEKGKDVELRCDPISGHTALYWYRQSLGQGLEFLIYFQGNSAPDKSGLPSDRFSAERTGGSVSTLTIQRTQQEDSAVYLCASSLVGARGYTFGSGTRLTVV.

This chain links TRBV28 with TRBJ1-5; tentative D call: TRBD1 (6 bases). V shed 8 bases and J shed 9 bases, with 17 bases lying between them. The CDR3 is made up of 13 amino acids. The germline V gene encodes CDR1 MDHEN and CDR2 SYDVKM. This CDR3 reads CASVAGVHRPQHF. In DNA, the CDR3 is TGTGCCAGCGTCGCAGGGGTGCACCGGCCCCAGCATTTT. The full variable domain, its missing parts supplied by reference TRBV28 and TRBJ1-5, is DVKVTQSSRYLVKRTGEKVFLECVQDMDHENMFWYRQDPGLGLRLIYFSYDVKMKEKGDIPEGYSVSREKKERFSLILESASTNQTSMYLCASVAGVHRPQHFGDGTRLSIL.

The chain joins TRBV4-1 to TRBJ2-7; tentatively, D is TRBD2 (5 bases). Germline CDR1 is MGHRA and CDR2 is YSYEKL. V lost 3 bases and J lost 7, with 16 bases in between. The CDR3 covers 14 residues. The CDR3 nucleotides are TGCGCCAGCAGCCACCAGGAGAGGGCTCGGGAGCAGTACTTC. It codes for CASSHQERAREQYF.

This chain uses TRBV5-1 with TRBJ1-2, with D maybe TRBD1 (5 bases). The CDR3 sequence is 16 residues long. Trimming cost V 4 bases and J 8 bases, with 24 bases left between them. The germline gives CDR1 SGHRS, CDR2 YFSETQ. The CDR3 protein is CASSPTVGLRGGGYTF. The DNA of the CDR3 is TGCGCCAGCAGCCCGACGGTGGGCCTGAGGGGTGGAGGCTACACCTTC.

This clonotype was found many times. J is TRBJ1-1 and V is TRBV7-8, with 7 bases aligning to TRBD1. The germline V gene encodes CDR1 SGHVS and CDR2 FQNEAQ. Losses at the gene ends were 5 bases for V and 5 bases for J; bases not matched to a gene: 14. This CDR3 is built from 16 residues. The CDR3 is CASSLRTGGALTEAFF. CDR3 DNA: TGTGCCAGCAGCCTGAGGACAGGAGGTGCGCTTACTGAAGCTTTCTTT.

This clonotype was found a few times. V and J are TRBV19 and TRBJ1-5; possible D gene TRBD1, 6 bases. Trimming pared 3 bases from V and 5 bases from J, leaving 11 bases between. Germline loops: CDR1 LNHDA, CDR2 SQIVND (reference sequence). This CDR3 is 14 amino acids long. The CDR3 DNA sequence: TGTGCCAGTAGTATCGAGGACAGATATCAGCCCCAGCATTTT. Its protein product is CASSIEDRYQPQHF.

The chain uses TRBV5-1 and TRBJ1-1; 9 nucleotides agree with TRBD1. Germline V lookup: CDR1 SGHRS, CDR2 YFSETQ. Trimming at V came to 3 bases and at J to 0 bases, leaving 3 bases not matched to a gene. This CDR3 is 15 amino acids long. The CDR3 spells CASSYRTGVNTEAFF. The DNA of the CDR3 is TGCGCCAGCAGCTATAGGACAGGGGTGAACACTGAAGCTTTCTTT.

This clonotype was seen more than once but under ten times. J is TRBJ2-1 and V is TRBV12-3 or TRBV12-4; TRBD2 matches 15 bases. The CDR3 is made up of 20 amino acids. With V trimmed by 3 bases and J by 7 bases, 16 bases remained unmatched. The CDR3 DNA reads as TGTGCCAGCAGTTTTAGACCGGGACTAGCGGGAGGCCGAGGGGAGAATGAGCAGTTCTTC. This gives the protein CASSFRPGLAGGRGENEQFF.

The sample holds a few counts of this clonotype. The chain's CDR3 is CASTVGGTRTRTQYF. The CDR3, as DNA: TGTGCCAGCACCGTTGGGGGGACCCGAACGAGGACCCAGTACTTC. The chain carries TRBV12-3 or TRBV12-4 and TRBJ2-5; possibly TRBD2 for D (6 bases). With 7 bases removed from V and 7 bases from J, the gap between germline ends came to 22 bases. The CDR3 loop spans 15 amino acids.

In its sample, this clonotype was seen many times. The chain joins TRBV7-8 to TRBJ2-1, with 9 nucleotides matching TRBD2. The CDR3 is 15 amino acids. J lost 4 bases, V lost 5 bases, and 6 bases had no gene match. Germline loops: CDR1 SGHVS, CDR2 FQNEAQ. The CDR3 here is CASSPREGPYNEQFF. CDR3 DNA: TGTGCCAGCAGCCCGCGGGAGGGCCCTTACAATGAGCAGTTCTTC.

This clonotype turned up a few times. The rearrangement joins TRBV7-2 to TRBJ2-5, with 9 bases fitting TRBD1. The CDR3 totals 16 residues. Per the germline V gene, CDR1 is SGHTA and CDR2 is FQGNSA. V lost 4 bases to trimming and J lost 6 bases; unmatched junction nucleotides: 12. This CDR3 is CASSSRGQGVGQTQYF. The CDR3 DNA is TGTGCCAGCAGCTCACGGGGACAGGGAGTAGGTCAGACCCAGTACTTC.

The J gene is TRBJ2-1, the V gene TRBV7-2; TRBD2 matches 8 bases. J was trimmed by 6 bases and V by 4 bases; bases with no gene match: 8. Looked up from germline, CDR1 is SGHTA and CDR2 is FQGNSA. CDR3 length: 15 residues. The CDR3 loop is CASSYLAGRGNEQFF. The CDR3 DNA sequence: TGTGCCAGCAGCTACTTAGCGGGAAGGGGCAATGAGCAGTTCTTC.

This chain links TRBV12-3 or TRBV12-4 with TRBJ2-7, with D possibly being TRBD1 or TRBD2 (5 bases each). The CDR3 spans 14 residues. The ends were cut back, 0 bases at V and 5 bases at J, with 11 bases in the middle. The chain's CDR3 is CASSLARGVHEQYV. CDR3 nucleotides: TGTGCCAGCAGTTTAGCCAGAGGGGTCCACGAGCAGTACGTC.

This chain's CDR3 is CASSHPGQGGYGYTF. CDR3 nucleotide sequence: TGTGCCAGCAGCCACCCGGGACAGGGAGGCTATGGCTACACCTTC. The rearrangement joins TRBV7-9 to TRBJ1-2; 9 bases match TRBD1. V was pared by 5 bases and J by 4 bases, with 8 bases of the junction left unmatched. The CDR3 contains 15 residues. Germline CDR1 and CDR2: SEHNR and FQNEAQ (reference sequence).

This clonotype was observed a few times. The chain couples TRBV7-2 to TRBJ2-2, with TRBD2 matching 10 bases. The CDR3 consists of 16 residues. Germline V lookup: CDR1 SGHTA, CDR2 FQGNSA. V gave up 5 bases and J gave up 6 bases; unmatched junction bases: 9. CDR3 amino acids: CASSNPLAGVPGELFF. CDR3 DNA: TGTGCCAGCAGCAATCCTCTAGCGGGAGTCCCCGGGGAGCTGTTTTTT. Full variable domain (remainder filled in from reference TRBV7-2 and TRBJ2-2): GAGVSQSPSNKVTEKGKDVELRCDPISGHTALYWYRQSLGQGLEFLIYFQGNSAPDKSGLPSDRFSAERTGGSVSTLTIQRTQQEDSAVYLCASSNPLAGVPGELFFGEGSRLTVL.

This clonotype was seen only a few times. The CDR3 nucleotides are TGTGCCAGCAGTTACTCGGACAGCCCCGGATGGTATGGCTACACCTTC. Translated, it gives CASSYSDSPGWYGYTF. The chain is built from TRBV6-2 or TRBV6-3 and TRBJ1-2, with D possibly TRBD1 on 6 matching bases. Germline CDR1 MNHEY, CDR2 SVGEGT. The CDR3 sequence is 16 residues long. Trimming pared 0 bases from V and 5 bases from J, leaving 16 bases between.

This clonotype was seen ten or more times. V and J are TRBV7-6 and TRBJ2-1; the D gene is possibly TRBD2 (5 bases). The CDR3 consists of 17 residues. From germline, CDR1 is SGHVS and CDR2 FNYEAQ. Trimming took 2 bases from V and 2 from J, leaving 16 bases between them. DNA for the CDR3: TGTGCCAGCAGCTTAAAACGAGGGATCTCCGCCTACAATGAGCAGTTCTTC. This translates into CASSLKRGISAYNEQFF.

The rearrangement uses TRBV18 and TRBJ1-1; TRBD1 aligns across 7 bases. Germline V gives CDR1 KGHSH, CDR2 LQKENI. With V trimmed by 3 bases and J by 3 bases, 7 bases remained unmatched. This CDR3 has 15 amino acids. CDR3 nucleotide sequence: TGTGCCAGCTCACCTCTACAGGGGAGGGACACTGAAGCTTTCTTT. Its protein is CASSPLQGRDTEAFF.

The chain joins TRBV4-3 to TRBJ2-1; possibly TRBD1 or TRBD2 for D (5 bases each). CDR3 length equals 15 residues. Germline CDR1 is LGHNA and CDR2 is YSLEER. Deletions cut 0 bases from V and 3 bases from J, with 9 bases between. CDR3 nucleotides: TGCGCCAGCAGCCAAGATAGGGGAGTCTACAATGAGCAGTTCTTC. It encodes CASSQDRGVYNEQFF.

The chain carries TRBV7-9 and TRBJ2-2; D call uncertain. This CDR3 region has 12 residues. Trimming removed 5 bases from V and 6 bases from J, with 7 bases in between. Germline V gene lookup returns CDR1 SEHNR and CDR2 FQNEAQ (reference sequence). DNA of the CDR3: TGTGCCAGCAGCAAAATAGCCGGGGAGCTGTTTTTT. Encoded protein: CASSKIAGELFF. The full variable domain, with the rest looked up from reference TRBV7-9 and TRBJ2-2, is DTGVSQNPRHKITKRGQNVTFRCDPISEHNRLYWYRQTLGQGPEFLTYFQNEAQLEKSRLLSDRFSAERPKGSFSTLEIQRTEQGDSAMYLCASSKIAGELFFGEGSRLTVL.

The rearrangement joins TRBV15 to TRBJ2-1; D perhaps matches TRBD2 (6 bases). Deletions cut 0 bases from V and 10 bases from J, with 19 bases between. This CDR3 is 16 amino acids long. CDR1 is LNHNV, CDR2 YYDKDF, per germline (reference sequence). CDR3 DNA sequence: TGTGCCACCAGCAGAGATAGGGCTAGCGAGAGGGCCGAGCAGTTCTTC. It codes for CATSRDRASERAEQFF.

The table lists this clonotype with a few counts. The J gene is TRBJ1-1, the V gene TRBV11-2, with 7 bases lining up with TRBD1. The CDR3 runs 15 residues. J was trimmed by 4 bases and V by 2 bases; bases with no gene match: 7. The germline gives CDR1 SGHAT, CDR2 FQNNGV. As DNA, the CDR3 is TGTGCCAGCAGCTTAAATTACAGGGGTGGCACTGAAGCTTTCTTT. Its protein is CASSLNYRGGTEAFF.

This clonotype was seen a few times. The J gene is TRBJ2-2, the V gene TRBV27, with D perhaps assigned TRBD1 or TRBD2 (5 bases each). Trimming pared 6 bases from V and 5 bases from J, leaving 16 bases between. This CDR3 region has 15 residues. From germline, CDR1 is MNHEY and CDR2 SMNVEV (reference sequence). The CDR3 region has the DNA TGTGCCAGCAGCCCTTGGGGGAGTGGAACCGGGGAGCTGTTTTTT. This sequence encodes CASSPWGSGTGELFF.

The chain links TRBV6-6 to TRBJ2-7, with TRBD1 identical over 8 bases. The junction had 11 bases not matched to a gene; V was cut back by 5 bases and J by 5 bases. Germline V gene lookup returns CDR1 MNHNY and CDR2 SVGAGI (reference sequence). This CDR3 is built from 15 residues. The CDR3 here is CASSDGQGKGDEQYF. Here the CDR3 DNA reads TGTGCCAGCAGTGATGGACAGGGAAAGGGCGACGAGCAGTACTTC.

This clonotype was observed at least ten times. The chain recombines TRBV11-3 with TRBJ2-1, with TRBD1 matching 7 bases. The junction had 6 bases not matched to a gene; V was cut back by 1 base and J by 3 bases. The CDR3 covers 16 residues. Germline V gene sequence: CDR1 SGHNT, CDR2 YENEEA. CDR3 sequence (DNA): TGTGCCAGCAGCTTAGTTTTCCAGGGGGTCTACAATGAGCAGTTCTTC. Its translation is CASSLVFQGVYNEQFF.